This TCR beta chain was sequenced for a study of response to subunit inactivated influenza vaccine. MiXCR, applied by TCRdb to the RT-PCR reads, yields one record per CDR3 protein. The table has some 850,000 distinct CDR3 sequences, about 18% seen once. This clonotype was seen a few times. The receptor was isolated from a man in his fifties who received an inactivated influenza vaccine. The sample here was PBMCs from blood, taken 4 to 6 days after vaccination.

The CDR3 DNA is TGTGCCAGCAGTTTTGTGGGGTTTCGTGAGCAGTACTTC. Its protein product is CASSFVGFREQYF. The J gene is TRBJ2-7, the V gene TRBV27; unclear D gene. Germline-derived CDR1 and CDR2 are MNHEY and SMNVEV (reference sequence). The V gene lost 3 bases and the J gene lost 7 bases, with 13 bases spanning the gap. CDR3 length: 13 residues.